This TCR beta chain was identified during a study of cytomegalovirus exposure and HLA in healthy donors. Regarding the study as a whole: In a later analysis, TCR beta V- and J-gene trimming showed a link to a missense DCLRE1C variant. As was reported, the classifier diagnosed cytomegalovirus status with high specificity and sensitivity.

Primers: 60 Vbeta forward and 13 Jbeta reverse. Sequenced by immunoSEQ multiplex PCR; TCRdb stores in-frame clones only, minus some. The data contain 50,000 or so clones, 77% of them seen just once; the ten biggest clones take up around 2.4%. In regard to this clone: No antigen is known for it.

Germline CDR1 is SGHRS and CDR2 is YFSETQ. The CDR3 is 13 residues long. V lost 1 base to trimming and J lost 7 bases, with 11 bases between them. The genes are TRBV5-1 and TRBJ1-2; perhaps TRBD1 as D (5 bases). Source material: PBMCs. This TCR was sampled from a female donor in good health and CMV-seronegative. The CDR3 bases are TGCGCCAGCAGCTTGAATCCTCAGGGTGGCTACACCTTC. This gives the protein CASSLNPQGGYTF.